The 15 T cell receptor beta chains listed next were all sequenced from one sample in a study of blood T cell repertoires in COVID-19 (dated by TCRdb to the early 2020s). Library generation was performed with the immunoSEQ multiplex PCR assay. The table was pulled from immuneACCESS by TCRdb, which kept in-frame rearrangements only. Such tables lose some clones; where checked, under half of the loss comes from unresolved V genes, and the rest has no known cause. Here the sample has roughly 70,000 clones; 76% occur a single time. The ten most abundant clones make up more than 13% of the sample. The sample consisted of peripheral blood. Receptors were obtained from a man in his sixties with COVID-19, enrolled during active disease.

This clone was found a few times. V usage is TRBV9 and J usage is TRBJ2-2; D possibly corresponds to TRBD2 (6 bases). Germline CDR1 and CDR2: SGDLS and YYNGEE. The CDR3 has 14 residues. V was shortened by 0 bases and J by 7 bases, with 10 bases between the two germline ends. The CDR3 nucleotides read TGTGCCAGCAGCGTAGACAGGAGGGTCGGGGAGCTGTTTTTT. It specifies CASSVDRRVGELFF.

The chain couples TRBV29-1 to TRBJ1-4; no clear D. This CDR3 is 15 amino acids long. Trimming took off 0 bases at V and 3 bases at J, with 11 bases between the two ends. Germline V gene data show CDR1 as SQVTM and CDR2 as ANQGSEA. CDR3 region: CSVEDEKWPNEKLFF. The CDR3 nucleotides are TGCAGCGTTGAAGATGAAAAGTGGCCTAATGAAAAACTGTTTTTT.

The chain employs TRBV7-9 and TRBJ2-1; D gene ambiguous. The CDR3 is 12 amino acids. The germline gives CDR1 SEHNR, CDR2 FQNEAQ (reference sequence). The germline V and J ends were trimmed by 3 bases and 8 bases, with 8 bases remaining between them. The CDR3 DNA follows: TGTGCCAGCAGCTTTTCAGCGTATGAGCAGTTCTTC. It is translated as CASSFSAYEQFF.

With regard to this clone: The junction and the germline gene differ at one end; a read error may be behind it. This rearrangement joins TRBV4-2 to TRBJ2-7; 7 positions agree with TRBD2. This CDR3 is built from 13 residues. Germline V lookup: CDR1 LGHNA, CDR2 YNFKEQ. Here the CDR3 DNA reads TGTGCCAGCAGCCAAGGCCGGGGGGTGGGCCAAGACTTC. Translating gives CASSQGRGVGQDF.

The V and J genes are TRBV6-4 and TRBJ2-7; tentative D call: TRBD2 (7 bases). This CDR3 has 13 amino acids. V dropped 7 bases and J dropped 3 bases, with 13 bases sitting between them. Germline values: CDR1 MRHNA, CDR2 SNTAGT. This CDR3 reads CASKRDTSYEQYF. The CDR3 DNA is TGTGCCAGCAAGCGGGACACCAGCTACGAGCAGTACTTC.

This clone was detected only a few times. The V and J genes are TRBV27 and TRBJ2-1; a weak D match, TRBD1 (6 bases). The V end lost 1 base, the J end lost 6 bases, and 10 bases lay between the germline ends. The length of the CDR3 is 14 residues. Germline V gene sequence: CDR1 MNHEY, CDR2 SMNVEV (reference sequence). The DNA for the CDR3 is TGTGCCAGCAGTTTATTCCGACAGGCCAATGAGCAGTTCTTC. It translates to CASSLFRQANEQFF.

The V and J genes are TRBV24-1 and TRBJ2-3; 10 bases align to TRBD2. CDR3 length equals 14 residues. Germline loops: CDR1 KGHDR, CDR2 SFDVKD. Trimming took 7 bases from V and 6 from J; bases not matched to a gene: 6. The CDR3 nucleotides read TGTGCCACCAGGTCTAGCGGGAGTCGCGATACGCAGTATTTT. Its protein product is CATRSSGSRDTQYF.

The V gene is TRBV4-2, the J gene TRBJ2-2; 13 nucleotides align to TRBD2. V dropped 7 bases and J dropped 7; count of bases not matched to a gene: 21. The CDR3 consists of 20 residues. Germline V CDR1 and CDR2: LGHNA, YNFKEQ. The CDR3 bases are TGTGCCAGCACCCAGAAGACTAGCGGGAGGACGATACCCAACGGCGGGGAGCTGTTTTTT. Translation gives CASTQKTSGRTIPNGGELFF.

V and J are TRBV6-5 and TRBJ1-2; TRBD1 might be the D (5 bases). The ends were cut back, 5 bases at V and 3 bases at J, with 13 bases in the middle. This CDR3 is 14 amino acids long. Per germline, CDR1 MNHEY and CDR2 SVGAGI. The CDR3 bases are TGTGCCAGCAGTCGAAAGGGGTCGCACTATGGCTACACCTTC. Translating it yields CASSRKGSHYGYTF.

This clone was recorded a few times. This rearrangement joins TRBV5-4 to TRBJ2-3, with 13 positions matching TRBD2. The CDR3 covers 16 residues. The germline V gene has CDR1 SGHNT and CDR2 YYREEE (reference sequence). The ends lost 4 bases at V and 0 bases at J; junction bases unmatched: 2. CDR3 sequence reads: CASSPGLAGSTDTQYF. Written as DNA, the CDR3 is TGTGCCAGCAGCCCGGGACTAGCGGGGAGCACAGATACGCAGTATTTT.

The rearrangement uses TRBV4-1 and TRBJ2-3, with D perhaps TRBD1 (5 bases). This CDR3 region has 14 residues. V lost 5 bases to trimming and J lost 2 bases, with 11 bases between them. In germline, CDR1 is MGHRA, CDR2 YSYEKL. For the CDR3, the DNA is TGCGCCAGCAGCGCTCAGGGTTACACAGATACGCAGTATTTT. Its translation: CASSAQGYTDTQYF.

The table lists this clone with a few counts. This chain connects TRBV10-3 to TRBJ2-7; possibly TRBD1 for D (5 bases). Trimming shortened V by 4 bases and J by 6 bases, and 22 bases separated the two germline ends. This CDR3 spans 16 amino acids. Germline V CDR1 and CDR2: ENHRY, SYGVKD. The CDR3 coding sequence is TGTGCCATCAGTGGAAGAAAAACGGACAAGCACCGCGAGCAGTACTTC. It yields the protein CAISGRKTDKHREQYF.

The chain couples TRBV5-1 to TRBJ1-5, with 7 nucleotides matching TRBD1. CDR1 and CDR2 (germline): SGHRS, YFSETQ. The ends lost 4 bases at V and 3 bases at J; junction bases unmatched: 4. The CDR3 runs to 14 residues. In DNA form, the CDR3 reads TGCGCCAGCAGCACCGGGACAGACAATCAGCCCCAGCATTTT. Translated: CASSTGTDNQPQHF.

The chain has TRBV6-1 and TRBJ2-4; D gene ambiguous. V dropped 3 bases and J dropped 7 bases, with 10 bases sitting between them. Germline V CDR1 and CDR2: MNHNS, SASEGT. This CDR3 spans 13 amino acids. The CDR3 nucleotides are TGTGCCAGCAGTGAGATTACTGGTAACATTCAGTACTTC. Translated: CASSEITGNIQYF.

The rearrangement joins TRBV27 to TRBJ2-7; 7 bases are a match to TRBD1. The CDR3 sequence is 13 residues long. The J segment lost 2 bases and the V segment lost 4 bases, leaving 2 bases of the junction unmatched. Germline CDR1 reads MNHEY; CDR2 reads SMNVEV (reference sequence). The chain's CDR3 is CASSSGQPYEQYF. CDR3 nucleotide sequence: TGTGCCAGCAGTTCGGGACAGCCCTACGAGCAGTACTTC.